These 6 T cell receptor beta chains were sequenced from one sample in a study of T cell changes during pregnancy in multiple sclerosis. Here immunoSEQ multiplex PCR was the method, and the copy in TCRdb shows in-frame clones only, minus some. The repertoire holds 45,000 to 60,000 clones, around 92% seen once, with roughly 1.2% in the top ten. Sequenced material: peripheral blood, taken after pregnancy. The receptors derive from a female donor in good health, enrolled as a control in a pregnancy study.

The CDR3 DNA sequence: TGCGCCAGCAGCTTGGCGGGACAGGCCTCCGGGCAGTACTTC. Its protein is CASSLAGQASGQYF. The V call is TRBV5-1, the J call TRBJ2-7, with 8 bases that match TRBD1. The germline CDR1 and CDR2 sequences are SGHRS and YFSETQ. J lost 9 bases, V lost 0 bases, and 8 bases had no gene match. The CDR3 is 14 residues long.

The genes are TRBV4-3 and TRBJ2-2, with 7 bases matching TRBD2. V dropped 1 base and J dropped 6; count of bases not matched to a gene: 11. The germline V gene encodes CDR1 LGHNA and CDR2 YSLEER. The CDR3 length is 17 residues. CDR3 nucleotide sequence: TGCGCCAGCAGCCAAGTTAACGTGGCGGGAGTTTCCGGGGAGCTGTTTTTT. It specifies CASSQVNVAGVSGELFF.

CDR3 in amino acids: CASSTTEGLDGYTF. Here the CDR3 DNA reads TGTGCCAGCAGCACGACAGAAGGCCTGGATGGCTACACCTTC. The V gene is TRBV7-9, the J gene TRBJ1-2; maybe TRBD1 (5 bases). V lost 5 bases, J lost 6 bases, and 16 bases lay in between. The CDR3 runs to 14 residues. Germline V lookup: CDR1 SEHNR, CDR2 FQNEAQ (reference sequence).

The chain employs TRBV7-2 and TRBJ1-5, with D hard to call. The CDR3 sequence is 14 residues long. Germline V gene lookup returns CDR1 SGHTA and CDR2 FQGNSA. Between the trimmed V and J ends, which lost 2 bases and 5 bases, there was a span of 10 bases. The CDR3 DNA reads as TGTGCCAGCAGCTTACGGTTTGGTTATCAGCCCCAGCATTTT. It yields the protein CASSLRFGYQPQHF.

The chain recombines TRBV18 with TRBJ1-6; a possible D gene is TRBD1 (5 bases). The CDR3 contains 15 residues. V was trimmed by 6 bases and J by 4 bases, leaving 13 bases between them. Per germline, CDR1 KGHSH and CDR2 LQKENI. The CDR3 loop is CASSSTGTYNSPLHF. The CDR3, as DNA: TGTGCCAGCTCGTCAACAGGCACATATAATTCACCCCTCCACTTT.

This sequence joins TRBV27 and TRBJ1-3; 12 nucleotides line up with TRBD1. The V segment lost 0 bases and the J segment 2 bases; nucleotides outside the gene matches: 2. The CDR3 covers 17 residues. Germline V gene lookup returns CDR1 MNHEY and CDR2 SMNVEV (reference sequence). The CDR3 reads CASSLSGTGGTGNTIYF. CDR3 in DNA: TGTGCCAGCAGTTTATCTGGGACAGGGGGCACTGGAAACACCATATATTTT.